The subject of this entry is one T cell receptor (beta chain). Its antigen is undetermined. The diagnoses drew upon clinical symptoms, serum thyroxine and TRAb, thyroid ultrasound and orbital computed tomography. Blood was obtained at the first hyperthyroidism diagnosis, which preceded any ophthalmopathy symptoms. The sample is drawn from a study of T cells in Graves' hyperthyroidism and ophthalmopathy. Points from the study as a whole: Blood held most thyroid clonotypes expanded above 0.001 frequency.

This CDR3 contains 14 residues. Germline CDR1 GTSNPN, CDR2 SVGIG (reference sequence). Trimming cost V 2 bases and J 1 base, with 8 bases left between them. Amplification targeted TCR beta CDR3 regions from RNA transcripts. First-round RT-PCR with HTBI primers amplified the TCR CDR3 region. Via MiXCR, TCRdb re-called the multiplex PCR reads, giving one row per CDR3 protein. The repertoire holds hundreds of thousands of distinct CDR3 sequences, approximately 15% seen once, with roughly 5.5% in the top ten. V gene TRBV30 combines with J gene TRBJ2-2; a possible D gene is TRBD2 (5 bases). Input material: blood. The sequence derives from a woman in her 30s with Graves' hyperthyroidism that later progressed to Graves' ophthalmopathy. The DNA for the CDR3 is TGTGCCTGGAGTAGGGCGGGGAACACCGGGGAGCTGTTTTTT. Its translation is CAWSRAGNTGELFF. The full variable domain, its missing parts supplied by reference TRBV30 and TRBJ2-2, is SQTIHQWPATLVQPVGSPLSLECTVEGTSNPNLYWYRQAAGRGLQLLFYSVGIGQISSEVPQNLSASRPQDRQFILSSKKLLLSDSGFYLCAWSRAGNTGELFFGEGSRLTVL.